These 3 T cell receptor beta chains were all obtained from the same sample, sequenced in a study of siplizumab effects on memory and regulatory T cells. The protocol was immunoSEQ multiplex PCR, while the TCRdb copy is restricted to in-frame clones and leaves out a portion. The sample shows roughly 92,000 clones, over 85% of them seen only once. The sequencing sample was made of non-Treg CD4+ T cells sorted from blood. These receptors originate from a human donor in good health.

This chain connects TRBV27 to TRBJ2-1; possibly TRBD1 or TRBD2 for D (5 bases each). The CDR3 is made up of 13 amino acids. Germline CDR1 reads MNHEY; CDR2 reads SMNVEV (reference sequence). Trimming removed 0 bases from V and 7 bases from J, with 7 bases in between. The CDR3 loop reads CASSLSGGNEQFF. In DNA, the CDR3 is TGTGCCAGCAGTTTATCTGGGGGAAATGAGCAGTTCTTC.

The chain combines TRBV5-4 with TRBJ2-6; unclear D gene. CDR1 SGHNT and CDR2 YYREEE come from the germline V gene (reference sequence). There are 15 residues in the CDR3. Deletions cut 4 bases from V and 0 bases from J, with 8 bases between. The DNA for the CDR3 is TGTGCCAGCAGCCCCCCGGGCTCTGGGGCCAACGTCCTGACTTTC. As protein: CASSPPGSGANVLTF.

V is TRBV7-3 and J is TRBJ2-1; 14 bases match TRBD2. Germline V lookup: CDR1 SGHTA, CDR2 FQGTGA. V lost 8 bases to trimming and J lost 6 bases; unmatched junction nucleotides: 3. The CDR3 has 14 residues. CDR3 DNA sequence: TGTGCCAGCGGACTAGCGGGGGGATTCAATGAGCAGTTCTTC. Translation gives CASGLAGGFNEQFF.